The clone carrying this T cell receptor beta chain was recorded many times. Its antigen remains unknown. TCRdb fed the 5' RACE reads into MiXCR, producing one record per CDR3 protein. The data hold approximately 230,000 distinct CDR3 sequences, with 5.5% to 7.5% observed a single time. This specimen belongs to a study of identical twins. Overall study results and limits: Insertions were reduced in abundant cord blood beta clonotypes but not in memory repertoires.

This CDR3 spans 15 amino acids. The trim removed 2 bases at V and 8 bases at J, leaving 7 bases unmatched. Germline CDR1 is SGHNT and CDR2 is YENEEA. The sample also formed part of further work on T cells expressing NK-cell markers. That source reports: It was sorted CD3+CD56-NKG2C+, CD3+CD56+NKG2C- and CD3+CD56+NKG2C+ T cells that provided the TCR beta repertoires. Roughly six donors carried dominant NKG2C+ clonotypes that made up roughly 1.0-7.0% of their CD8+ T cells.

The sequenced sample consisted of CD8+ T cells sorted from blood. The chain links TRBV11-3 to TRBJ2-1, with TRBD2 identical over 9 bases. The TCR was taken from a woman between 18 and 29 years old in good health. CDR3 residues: CASSLRLAAVDEQFF. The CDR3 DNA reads TGTGCCAGCAGCTTAAGACTAGCGGCGGTCGATGAGCAGTTCTTC.